This is a list of T cell receptor beta chains from one sample in a study of cytomegalovirus exposure and HLA in healthy donors. Only in-frame clones appear in the TCRdb table, and some are missing; sequencing was by immunoSEQ multiplex PCR. The data contain fewer than 200,000 clones, over 60% of them seen just once; the ten biggest clones take up less than 8%. Sequencing input: PBMCs. Source of these receptors: a man in his forties in good health and CMV-seropositive. The CDR3 runs from the conserved cysteine through the conserved F or W. The order of the fields is D gene, V gene, clone size, J gene, CDR3 protein, CDR3 DNA. D genes are given only for firm matches. Where a row states a size, it is once, few, many or the class of an expanded clone; other rows omit it.

-	TRBV23-1	-	TRBJ2-7	CASSQPVPPSGNYVEQYF	TGCGCCAGCAGTCAACCCGTACCCCCCTCCGGGAACTACGTAGAGCAGTACTTC
TRBD1	TRBV27	-	TRBJ2-7	CASSPAHSGTDYEQYF	TGTGCCAGCAGTCCAGCACATTCCGGGACAGACTACGAGCAGTACTTC
-	TRBV28	-	TRBJ1-1	CASSSQVYTEAFF	TGTGCCAGCAGTTCCCAGGTCTACACTGAAGCTTTCTTT
TRBD2	TRBV6-5	-	TRBJ2-7	CASSLLAGSSYEQYF	TGTGCCAGCAGTCTACTAGCGGGCAGCTCCTACGAGCAGTACTTC
-	TRBV6-1	-	TRBJ2-6	CASKEGGGANVLTF	TGTGCCAGCAAGGAGGGAGGTGGGGCCAACGTCCTGACTTTC
TRBD2	TRBV29-1	-	TRBJ2-5	CSVWGEGETQYF	TGCAGCGTTTGGGGGGAGGGGGAGACCCAGTACTTC
-	TRBV7-9	-	TRBJ1-4	CASSHDVSGNEKLFF	TGTGCCAGCAGCCACGACGTTTCGGGGAATGAAAAACTGTTTTTT
-	TRBV11-2	-	TRBJ2-1	CASSLSDRNEQFF	TGTGCCAGCAGCTTGAGTGACAGAAACGAGCAGTTCTTC
-	TRBV7-9	-	TRBJ1-1	CASSLSDREAFF	TGTGCCAGCAGCTTAAGCGACAGGGAAGCTTTCTTT
-	TRBV9	-	TRBJ1-3	CASSATTPGNTIYF	TGTGCCAGCAGCGCGACAACTCCTGGAAACACCATATATTTT
TRBD1	TRBV2	-	TRBJ1-5	CASSRQGNQPQHF	TGTGCCAGCAGCCGACAGGGTAATCAGCCCCAGCATTTT
-	TRBV6-6	-	TRBJ1-1	CASSYSGWTEAFF	TGTGCCAGCAGTTACTCGGGCTGGACTGAAGCTTTCTTT
TRBD1	TRBV5-1	-	TRBJ1-6	CASSDGQGPPLHF	TGCGCCAGCAGCGACGGACAGGGACCACCCCTCCACTTT
TRBD2	TRBV5-4	-	TRBJ2-7	CASSTSGLAGGEQYF	TGTGCCAGCAGTACTTCAGGACTAGCGGGTGGAGAGCAGTACTTC
TRBD2	TRBV5-1	once	TRBJ2-4	CASSLIAGPLAKNSQYF	TGCGCCAGCAGCTTAATAGCGGGGCCCCTAGCCAAAAACAGTCAGTACTTC
-	TRBV4-1	-	TRBJ2-5	CASSQVGQRETQYF	TGCGCCAGCAGCCAAGTAGGCCAGCGGGAGACCCAGTACTTC
TRBD2	TRBV2	few	TRBJ2-1	CASSLGLAGNEQFF	TGTGCCAGCAGCCTGGGACTAGCGGGAAATGAGCAGTTCTTC
-	TRBV19	-	TRBJ1-1	CASSFRGVDTEAFF	TGTGCCAGTAGTTTCAGGGGTGTGGACACTGAAGCTTTCTTT
TRBD1	TRBV5-1	-	TRBJ1-1	CASSFGRGAEAFF	TGCGCCAGCAGCTTCGGCAGGGGGGCTGAAGCTTTCTTT
TRBD2	TRBV7-9	-	TRBJ2-6	CASSTGRGVSGANGLTF	TGTGCCAGCAGTACAGGCCGGGGGGTCTCTGGGGCCAACGGCCTGACTTTC
TRBD1	TRBV28	-	TRBJ1-2	CASSIGQGVRGYTF	TGTGCCAGCAGTATCGGACAGGGGGTAAGAGGCTACACCTTC
TRBD2	TRBV27	-	TRBJ2-3	CASSPRTSGGRGDTQYF	TGTGCCAGCAGTCCACGGACTAGCGGGGGAAGGGGAGATACGCAGTATTTT
-	TRBV19	-	TRBJ2-1	CASSITFTSYNEQFF	TGTGCCAGTAGTATAACGTTTACTAGTTACAATGAGCAGTTCTTC
TRBD2	TRBV19	-	TRBJ2-1	CASSSRTSMGNEQFF	TGTGCCAGTAGTTCCCGGACTAGCATGGGGAATGAGCAGTTCTTC
TRBD1	TRBV5-1	-	TRBJ2-7	CASSPGTATYEQYF	TGCGCCAGCAGCCCGGGGACAGCTACCTACGAGCAGTACTTC
-	TRBV6-1	-	TRBJ2-7	CASSSFSYEQYF	TGTGCCAGCAGTTCCTTTTCCTACGAGCAGTACTTC
TRBD1	TRBV2	-	TRBJ2-2	CASFGQGAAGELFF	TGTGCCAGCTTTGGGCAGGGGGCCGCCGGGGAGCTGTTTTTT
TRBD2	TRBV6-5	-	TRBJ2-3	CASRPGLATDTQYF	TGTGCCAGCAGGCCGGGACTAGCTACAGATACGCAGTATTTT
TRBD2	TRBV6-1	-	TRBJ2-3	CASSVTSGSPDTQYF	TGTGCCAGCAGTGTGACTAGCGGGAGTCCCGATACGCAGTATTTT
TRBD2	TRBV5-5	-	TRBJ2-3	CASSWGAGARSTDTQYF	TGTGCCAGCAGCTGGGGAGCGGGGGCCCGATCCACAGATACGCAGTATTTT
TRBD2	TRBV2	-	TRBJ2-7	CASNPFGTSGSDEQYF	TGTGCCAGCAACCCCTTCGGGACTAGCGGGAGTGACGAGCAGTACTTC
TRBD2	TRBV27	-	TRBJ2-7	CASRLAGDPYEQYF	TGTGCCAGCAGACTAGCGGGAGACCCCTACGAGCAGTACTTC
-	TRBV5-4	-	TRBJ1-2	CASSPTSGGGYGYTF	TGTGCCAGCAGCCCGACATCGGGGGGCGGCTATGGCTACACCTTC
TRBD2	TRBV11-2	-	TRBJ2-1	CASSTRSGRVYNEQFF	TGCGCCAGCAGCACCCGTAGCGGGAGAGTTTACAATGAGCAGTTCTTC
-	TRBV5-4	-	TRBJ1-2	CATRTDIYGYTF	TGTGCCACTCGGACAGACATATATGGCTACACCTTC
TRBD1	TRBV2	-	TRBJ1-4	CASRRQGISTNEKLFF	TGTGCCAGCAGACGACAGGGGATCTCAACTAATGAAAAACTGTTTTTT
TRBD2	TRBV6-1	-	TRBJ2-1	CASSSLGLARIEQFF	TGTGCCAGCAGTTCTCTGGGACTAGCAAGGATCGAGCAGTTCTTC
-	TRBV28	-	TRBJ2-7	CASSLGGRVYEQYF	TGTGCCAGCAGTTTAGGTGGCAGGGTATACGAGCAGTACTTC
TRBD2	TRBV27	-	TRBJ2-1	CASSLKGFSGSNEQFF	TGTGCCAGCAGTTTAAAGGGGTTTAGCGGGAGCAATGAGCAGTTCTTC
-	TRBV28	-	TRBJ2-7	CASNRNYEQYF	TGTGCCAGCAACAGGAACTACGAGCAGTACTTC
-	TRBV7-3	-	TRBJ2-1	CASSLGGSGGYNEQFF	TGTGCCAGCAGCTTAGGGGGTAGCGGAGGATACAATGAGCAGTTCTTC
-	TRBV5-5	-	TRBJ2-5	CASSGEGRQETQYF	TGTGCCAGCAGCGGAGAAGGCCGGCAGGAGACCCAGTACTTC
TRBD2	TRBV11-1	-	TRBJ2-1	CASSLESSGGSYNEQFF	TGTGCCAGCAGCTTAGAAAGTAGCGGGGGCTCCTACAATGAGCAGTTCTTC
TRBD1	TRBV18	once	TRBJ2-1	CASSPPGLTGKAYNEQFF	TGTGCCAGCTCACCACCGGGCCTGACAGGGAAGGCCTACAATGAGCAGTTCTTC
TRBD1	TRBV19	-	TRBJ2-2	CASSRTGGTSAGELFF	TGTGCCAGTAGCCGGACAGGGGGCACTTCGGCCGGGGAGCTGTTTTTT
-	TRBV28	-	TRBJ2-1	CASSETGYNEQFF	TGTGCCAGCAGCGAGACTGGATACAATGAGCAGTTCTTC
TRBD2	TRBV5-1	-	TRBJ2-1	CASSWASGRSYNEQFF	TGCGCCAGCAGCTGGGCTAGCGGGAGGAGCTACAATGAGCAGTTCTTC